The next 14 T cell receptor beta chains were all read from a single sample in a study of blood T cell repertoires in COVID-19. Method: immunoSEQ multiplex PCR; TCRdb's copy keeps in-frame clones and lacks some. This repertoire shows 240,000 or so clones, around 90% found once; its top ten account for 7.2%. The sequenced material came from peripheral blood. The origin of the receptors is a man in his 60s who had recovered from COVID-19.

The genes are TRBV19 and TRBJ2-3, with 8 bases aligning to TRBD2. Per germline, CDR1 LNHDA and CDR2 SQIVND (reference sequence). Unmatched junction bases numbered 6, after V lost 1 base and J lost 0 bases. The CDR3 has 17 amino acids. The CDR3 here is CASSIVGASGSTDTQYF. In nucleotides, the CDR3 is TGTGCCAGTAGTATAGTTGGAGCTAGCGGGAGCACAGATACGCAGTATTTT.

This chain uses TRBV7-2 with TRBJ1-5; D not resolved. V lost 1 base and J lost 6, with 10 bases in between. The CDR3 has 14 residues. CDR1 and CDR2 from the germline V gene are SGHTA and FQGNSA. The CDR3 nucleotides are TGTGCCAGCAGCTTAGTGGGAGGAAGTCAGCCCCAGCATTTT. Residues: CASSLVGGSQPQHF. The complete variable domain, with remaining parts taken from reference TRBV7-2 and TRBJ1-5, reads GAGVSQSPSNKVTEKGKDVELRCDPISGHTALYWYRQSLGQGLEFLIYFQGNSAPDKSGLPSDRFSAERTGGSVSTLTIQRTQQEDSAVYLCASSLVGGSQPQHFGDGTRLSIL.

J is TRBJ2-7 and V is TRBV4-1; 7 bases line up with TRBD2. The J segment lost 5 bases and the V segment lost 0 bases, leaving 10 bases of the junction unmatched. Germline V lookup: CDR1 MGHRA, CDR2 YSYEKL. This CDR3 has 16 amino acids. Here the CDR3 DNA reads TGCGCCAGCAGCCAAGATGGGGGGGGTATGGCGAACGAGCAGTACTTC. As protein: CASSQDGGGMANEQYF.

The chain links TRBV9 to TRBJ1-6; D is unclear. This CDR3 has 13 residues. The ends were cut back, 3 bases at V and 10 bases at J, with 11 bases in the middle. Per germline, CDR1 SGDLS and CDR2 YYNGEE. CDR3 coding DNA: TGTGCCAGCAGCGCAAACTCCCTATCACCCCTCCACTTT. Its protein is CASSANSLSPLHF.

This clone was observed a few times. The genes are TRBV24-1 and TRBJ2-2; tentatively, D is TRBD1 (5 bases). CDR3 length equals 13 residues. Germline V gene lookup returns CDR1 KGHDR and CDR2 SFDVKD. The V end lost 7 bases, the J end lost 5 bases, and 10 bases lay between the germline ends. As DNA, the CDR3 is TGTGCCACCAGACTGAGACAGACCGGGGAGCTGTTTTTT. Translating it yields CATRLRQTGELFF.

The genes are TRBV5-1 and TRBJ2-1, with TRBD2 identical over 10 bases. Germline CDR1 is SGHRS and CDR2 is YFSETQ. V lost 4 bases to trimming and J lost 4 bases; unmatched junction nucleotides: 2. The CDR3 runs 14 residues. CDR3 in amino acids: CASSTLAGYNEQFF. CDR3 sequence (DNA): TGCGCCAGCAGCACACTAGCGGGGTACAATGAGCAGTTCTTC.

The gene calls are TRBV5-6 and TRBJ2-1; 9 bases map to TRBD1. Looked up from germline, CDR1 is SGHDT and CDR2 is YYEEEE. V lost 1 base to trimming and J lost 6 bases; unmatched junction nucleotides: 8. The CDR3 consists of 16 residues. CDR3 DNA sequence: TGTGCCAGCAGCTTGCCCGACAGGGGGAGGCTCAATGAGCAGTTCTTC. It yields the protein CASSLPDRGRLNEQFF.

This clone was seen only once. This rearrangement joins TRBV7-9 to TRBJ1-2; perhaps TRBD1 as D (5 bases). Germline CDR1 and CDR2: SEHNR and FQNEAQ (reference sequence). The ends were cut back, 2 bases at V and 8 bases at J, with 9 bases in the middle. The CDR3 has 12 amino acids. The CDR3 DNA sequence: TGTGCCAGCAGCTTACAGGGCTGGGGCTACACCTTC. Its protein is CASSLQGWGYTF.

The sample holds one count of this clone. The rearrangement joins TRBV19 to TRBJ1-5, with a tentative D call TRBD1 (5 bases). This CDR3 spans 14 amino acids. V lost 1 base and J lost 2, with 6 bases in between. Germline V lookup: CDR1 LNHDA, CDR2 SQIVND (reference sequence). The CDR3 reads CASSIAGGNQPQHF. The CDR3 nucleotides are TGTGCCAGTAGTATAGCGGGGGGCAATCAGCCCCAGCATTTT.

The rearrangement links TRBV19 to TRBJ1-1; D gene ambiguous. Germline CDR1 and CDR2: LNHDA and SQIVND (reference sequence). CDR3 length: 12 residues. V shed 7 bases and J shed 3 bases, with 9 bases lying between them. CDR3 bases: TGTGCCAGTACATGGGCGCACACTGAAGCTTTCTTT. Protein: CASTWAHTEAFF.

The chain recombines TRBV6-1 with TRBJ1-6; weak D call: TRBD1 (6 bases). V was clipped by 0 bases and J by 0 bases, with 12 bases between them. CDR1 and CDR2 from the germline V gene are MNHNS and SASEGT. This CDR3 comprises 18 residues. The CDR3 DNA reads TGTGCCAGCAGTGAAGCGGGACACACGAGCTCCTATAATTCACCCCTCCACTTT. This codes for CASSEAGHTSSYNSPLHF.

This chain joins TRBV18 and TRBJ1-1; D call uncertain. Germline V gene lookup returns CDR1 KGHSH and CDR2 LQKENI. The CDR3 runs to 15 residues. Trimming took 3 bases from V and 1 from J, leaving 12 bases between them. DNA of the CDR3: TGTGCCAGCTCACCCCAACGGGTAGGGAACACTGAAGCTTTCTTT. As protein: CASSPQRVGNTEAFF.

The chain is built from TRBV24-1 and TRBJ2-2, with 8 bases identical to TRBD1. Germline CDR1 reads KGHDR; CDR2 reads SFDVKD. The CDR3 length is 13 residues. Trimming at V came to 9 bases and at J to 7 bases, leaving 6 bases not matched to a gene. As DNA, the CDR3 is TGTGCCACCGGCAGGGGGCGTAACGGGGAGCTGTTTTTT. Translation gives CATGRGRNGELFF.

The CDR3 sequence: CASSSDTPGGNEQYF. The CDR3 bases are TGCGCCAGCAGCTCGGACACCCCGGGCGGCAACGAGCAGTACTTC. V is TRBV5-1 and J is TRBJ2-7; D might be TRBD1 (5 bases). V shed 3 bases and J shed 5 bases, with 18 bases lying between them. The germline CDR1 and CDR2 sequences are SGHRS and YFSETQ. This CDR3 comprises 15 residues.